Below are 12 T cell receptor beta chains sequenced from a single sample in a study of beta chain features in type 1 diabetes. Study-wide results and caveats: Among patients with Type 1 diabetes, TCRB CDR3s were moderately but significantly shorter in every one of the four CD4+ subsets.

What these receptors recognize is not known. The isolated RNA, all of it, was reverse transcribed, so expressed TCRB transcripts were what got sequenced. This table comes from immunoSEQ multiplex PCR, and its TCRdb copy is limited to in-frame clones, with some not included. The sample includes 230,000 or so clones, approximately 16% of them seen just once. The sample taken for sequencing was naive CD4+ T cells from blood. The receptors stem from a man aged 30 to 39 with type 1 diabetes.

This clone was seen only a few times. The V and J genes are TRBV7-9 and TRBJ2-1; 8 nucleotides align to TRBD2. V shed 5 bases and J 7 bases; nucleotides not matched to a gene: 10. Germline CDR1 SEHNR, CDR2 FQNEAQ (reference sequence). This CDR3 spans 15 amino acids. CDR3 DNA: TGTGCCAGCAGCCCCCACCTGACTAGCGTAAATGAGCAGTTCTTC. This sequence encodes CASSPHLTSVNEQFF.

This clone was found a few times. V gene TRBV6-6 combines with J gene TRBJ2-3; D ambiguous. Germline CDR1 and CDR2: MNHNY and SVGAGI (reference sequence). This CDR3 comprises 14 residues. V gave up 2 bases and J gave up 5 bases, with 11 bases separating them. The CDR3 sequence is CASSYGPVGDTQYF. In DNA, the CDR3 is TGTGCCAGCAGTTACGGGCCCGTGGGAGATACGCAGTATTTT.

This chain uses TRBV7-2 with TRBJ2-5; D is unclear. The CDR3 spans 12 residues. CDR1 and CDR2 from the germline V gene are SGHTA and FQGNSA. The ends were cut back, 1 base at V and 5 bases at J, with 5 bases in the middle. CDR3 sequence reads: CASSLVDETQYF. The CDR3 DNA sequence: TGTGCCAGCAGCTTAGTCGATGAGACCCAGTACTTC.

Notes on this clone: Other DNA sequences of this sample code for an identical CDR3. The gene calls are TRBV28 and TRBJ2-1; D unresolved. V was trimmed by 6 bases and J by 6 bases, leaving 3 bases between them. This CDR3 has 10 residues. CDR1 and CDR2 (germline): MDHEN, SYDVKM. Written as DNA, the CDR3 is TGTGCCAGCAGCCTCAATGAGCAGTTCTTC. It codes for CASSLNEQFF. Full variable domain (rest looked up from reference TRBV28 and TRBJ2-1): DVKVTQSSRYLVKRTGEKVFLECVQDMDHENMFWYRQDPGLGLRLIYFSYDVKMKEKGDIPEGYSVSREKKERFSLILESASTNQTSMYLCASSLNEQFFGPGTRLTVL.

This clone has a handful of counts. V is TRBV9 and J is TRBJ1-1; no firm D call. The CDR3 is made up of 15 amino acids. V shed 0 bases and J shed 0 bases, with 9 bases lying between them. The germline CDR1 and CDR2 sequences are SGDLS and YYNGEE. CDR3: CASSVEAGMNTEAFF. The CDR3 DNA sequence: TGTGCCAGCAGCGTAGAGGCCGGGATGAACACTGAAGCTTTCTTT. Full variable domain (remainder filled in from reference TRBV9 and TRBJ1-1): DSGVTQTPKHLITATGQRVTLRCSPRSGDLSVYWYQQSLDQGLQFLIQYYNGEERAKGNILERFSAQQFPDLHSELNLSSLELGDSALYFCASSVEAGMNTEAFFGQGTRLTVV.

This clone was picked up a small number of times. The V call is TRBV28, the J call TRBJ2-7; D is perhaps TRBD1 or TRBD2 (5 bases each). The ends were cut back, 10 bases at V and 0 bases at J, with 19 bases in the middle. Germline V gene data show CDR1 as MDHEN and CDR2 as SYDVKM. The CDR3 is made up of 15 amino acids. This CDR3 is CAIRPGTASSYEQYF. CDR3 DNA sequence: TGTGCCATCAGGCCCGGGACCGCTAGCTCCTACGAGCAGTACTTC.

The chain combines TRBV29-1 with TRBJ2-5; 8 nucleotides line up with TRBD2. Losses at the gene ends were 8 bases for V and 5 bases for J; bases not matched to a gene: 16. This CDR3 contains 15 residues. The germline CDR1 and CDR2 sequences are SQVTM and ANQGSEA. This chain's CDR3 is CSPPGAGGQRETQYF. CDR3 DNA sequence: TGCAGCCCACCTGGGGCGGGAGGCCAGAGGGAGACCCAGTACTTC.

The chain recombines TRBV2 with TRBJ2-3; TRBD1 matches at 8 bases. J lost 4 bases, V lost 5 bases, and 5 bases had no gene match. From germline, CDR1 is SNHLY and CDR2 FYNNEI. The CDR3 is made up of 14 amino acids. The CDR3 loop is CASSFDRGADTQYF. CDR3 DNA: TGTGCCAGCAGTTTTGACAGGGGTGCAGATACGCAGTATTTT. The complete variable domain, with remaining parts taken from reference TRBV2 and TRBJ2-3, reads EPEVTQTPSHQVTQMGQEVILRCVPISNHLYFYWYRQILGQKVEFLVSFYNNEISEKSEIFDDQFSVERPDGSNFTLKIRSTKLEDSAMYFCASSFDRGADTQYFGPGTRLTVL.

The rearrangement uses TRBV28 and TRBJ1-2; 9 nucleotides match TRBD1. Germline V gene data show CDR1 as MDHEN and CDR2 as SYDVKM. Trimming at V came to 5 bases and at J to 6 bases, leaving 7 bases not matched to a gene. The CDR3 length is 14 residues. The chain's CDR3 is CASSTGQGTNGYTF. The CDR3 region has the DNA TGTGCCAGCAGTACAGGACAGGGGACTAATGGCTACACCTTC.

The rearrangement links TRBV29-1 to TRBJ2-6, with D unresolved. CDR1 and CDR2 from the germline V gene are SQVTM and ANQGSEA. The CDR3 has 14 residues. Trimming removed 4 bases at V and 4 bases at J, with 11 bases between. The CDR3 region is CSVASFVGANVLTF. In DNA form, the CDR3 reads TGCAGCGTTGCCTCGTTCGTGGGGGCCAACGTCCTGACTTTC. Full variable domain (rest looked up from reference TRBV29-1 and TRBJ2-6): SAVISQKPSRDICQRGTSLTIQCQVDSQVTMMFWYRQQPGQSLTLIATANQGSEATYESGFVIDKFPISRPNLTFSTLTVSNMSPEDSSIYLCSVASFVGANVLTFGAGSRLTVL.

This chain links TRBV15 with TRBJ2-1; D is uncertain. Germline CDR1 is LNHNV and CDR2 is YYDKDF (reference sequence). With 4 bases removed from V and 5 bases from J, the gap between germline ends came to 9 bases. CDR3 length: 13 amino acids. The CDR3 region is CATSKIQNNEQFF. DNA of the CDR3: TGTGCCACCAGCAAGATACAGAACAATGAGCAGTTCTTC.

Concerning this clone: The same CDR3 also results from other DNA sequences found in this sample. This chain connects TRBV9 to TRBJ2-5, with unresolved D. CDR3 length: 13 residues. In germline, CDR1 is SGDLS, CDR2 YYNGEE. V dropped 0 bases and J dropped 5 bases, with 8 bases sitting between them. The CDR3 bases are TGTGCCAGCAGCGTAGCCAAGGAGGAGACCCAGTACTTC. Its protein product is CASSVAKEETQYF.